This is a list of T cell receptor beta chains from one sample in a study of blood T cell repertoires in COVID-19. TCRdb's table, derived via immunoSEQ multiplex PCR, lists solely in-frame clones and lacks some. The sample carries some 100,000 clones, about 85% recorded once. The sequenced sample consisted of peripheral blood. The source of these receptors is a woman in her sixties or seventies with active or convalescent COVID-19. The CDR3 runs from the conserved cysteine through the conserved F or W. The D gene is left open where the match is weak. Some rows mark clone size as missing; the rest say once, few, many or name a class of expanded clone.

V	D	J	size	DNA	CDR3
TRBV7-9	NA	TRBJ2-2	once	TGTGCCAGCAGCTTAGCCCCCCGACAGGCCGCGAACACCGGGGAGCTGTTTTTT	CASSLAPRQAANTGELFF
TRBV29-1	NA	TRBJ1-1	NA	TGCAGCGCGAGTTTAACAGCCGACGGGGACACTGAAGCTTTCTTT	CSASLTADGDTEAFF
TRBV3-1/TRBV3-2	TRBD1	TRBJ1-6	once	TGTGCCAGCAGGACAGGGATCCAAAATGGTTCACCCCTCCACTTT	CASRTGIQNGSPLHF
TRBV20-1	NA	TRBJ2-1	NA	TGCAGTGCCAGTGCCCTCACTAGAGCGGGTGTGTACAATGAGCAGTTCTTC	CSASALTRAGVYNEQFF
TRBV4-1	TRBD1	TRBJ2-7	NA	TGCGCCAGCAGCCAAGAAGGAACAGGGGGAAACTCCTACGAGCAGTACTTC	CASSQEGTGGNSYEQYF
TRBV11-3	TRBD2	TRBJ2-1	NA	TGTGCCAGCAGCTTAGGTGGGACTAGCAGTGAGCAGTTCTTC	CASSLGGTSSEQFF
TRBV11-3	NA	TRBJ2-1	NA	TGTGCCAGCAGCCGCGGGACCATCTCCTACAATGAGCAGTTCTTC	CASSRGTISYNEQFF
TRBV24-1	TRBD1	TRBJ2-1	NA	TGTGCCACCAGTGACCCCACCCCCATGACAGGGGGCGATGAGCAGTTCTTC	CATSDPTPMTGGDEQFF
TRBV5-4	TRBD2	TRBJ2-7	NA	TGTGCCAGCAGCTTGAGTTGGACTAGCGGGCCCTACGAGCAGTACTTC	CASSLSWTSGPYEQYF
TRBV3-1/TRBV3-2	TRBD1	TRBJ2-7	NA	TGTGCCAGCAGCCAAGAGACAGGGATAGGCTCCGAGCAGTACTTC	CASSQETGIGSEQYF
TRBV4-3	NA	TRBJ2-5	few	TGCGCCAGCAGCCAATCAAAGGGGTACCAAGAGACCCAGTACTTC	CASSQSKGYQETQYF
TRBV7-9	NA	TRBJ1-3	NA	TGTGCCAGCAGCTTACTCGCCAGCGCTGGAAACACCATATATTTT	CASSLLASAGNTIYF
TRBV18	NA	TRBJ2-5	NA	TGTGCCAGCTCACAGAGCAGCGGCCAAGAGACCCAGTACTTC	CASSQSSGQETQYF
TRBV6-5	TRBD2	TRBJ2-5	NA	TGTGCCAGCAACCGACTAGCGGGAGTGTTGGAGACCCAGTACTTC	CASNRLAGVLETQYF
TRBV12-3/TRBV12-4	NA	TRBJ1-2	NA	TGTGCCAGCAGCGGACGGGGGGCGAGTGGCTACACCTTC	CASSGRGASGYTF
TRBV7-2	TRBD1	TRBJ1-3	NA	TGTGCCAGCAGCGAGACAGGGGGCTTCTCTGGAAACACCATATATTTT	CASSETGGFSGNTIYF
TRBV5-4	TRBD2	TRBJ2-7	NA	TGTGCCAGCAGCTTTTTTAGCGGGGACTACGAGCAGTACTTC	CASSFFSGDYEQYF
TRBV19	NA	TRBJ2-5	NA	TGTGCCAGTAGTATAGGGCTAGCCAGGGAGACCCAGTACTTC	CASSIGLARETQYF
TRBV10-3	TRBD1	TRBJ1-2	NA	TGTGCCATCAGTGATGTCAGGGGGCAGTATGGCTACACCTTC	CAISDVRGQYGYTF
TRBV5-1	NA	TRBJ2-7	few	TGCGCCAGCAGCTTGCCCAACTCCTACGAGCAGTACTTC	CASSLPNSYEQYF
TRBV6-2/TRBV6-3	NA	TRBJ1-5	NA	TGTGCCAGCAGTAACAGGGTAGGTCAGCCCCAGCATTTT	CASSNRVGQPQHF
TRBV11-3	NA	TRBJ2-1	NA	TGTGCCAGCAGCCACACCTCCGGAGGGCCACTCAATGAGCAGTTCTTC	CASSHTSGGPLNEQFF
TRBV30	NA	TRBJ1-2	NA	TGTGCCTGGAGTGTTCTGGACAGACGATACTATGGCTACACCTTC	CAWSVLDRRYYGYTF
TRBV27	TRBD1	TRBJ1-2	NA	TGTGCCAGCAGACCGCGACAGGGACTCCCCTATGGCTACACCTTC	CASRPRQGLPYGYTF
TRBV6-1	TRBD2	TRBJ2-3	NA	TGTGCCAGCAGTGATCCGGGACTAGCGGGGGGACCAGATACGCAGTATTTT	CASSDPGLAGGPDTQYF
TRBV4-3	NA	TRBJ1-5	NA	TGCGCCAGCAGCCAAGATCAGAATCAGCCCCAGCATTTT	CASSQDQNQPQHF
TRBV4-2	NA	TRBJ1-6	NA	TGTGCCAGCAGCCAAGATGGAGCGGGGGCGTCCTATAATTCACCCCTCCACTTT	CASSQDGAGASYNSPLHF
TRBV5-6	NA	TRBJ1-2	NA	TGTGCCAGCAGCTTGAATCCCGGCGGAATTTATGGCTACACCTTC	CASSLNPGGIYGYTF
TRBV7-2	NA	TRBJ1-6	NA	TGTGCCAGCAGCTTAGGTCTAAGTGGGGGACAACAAAGTACCCTCCACTTT	CASSLGLSGGQQSTLHF
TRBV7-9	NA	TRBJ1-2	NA	TGTGCCAGCAGCCCCAGTGGAGAAGTTAACTATGGCTACACCTTC	CASSPSGEVNYGYTF
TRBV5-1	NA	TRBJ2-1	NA	TGCGCCAGTCAACGGGGACAAAGCGATGAGCAGTTCTTC	CASQRGQSDEQFF
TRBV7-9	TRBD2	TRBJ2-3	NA	TGTGCCAGCAGCCCGGGACTAGCGGCAGATACGCAGTATTTT	CASSPGLAADTQYF
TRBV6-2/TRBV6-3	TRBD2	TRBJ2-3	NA	TGTGCCAGCAGTTACCCTACTAGCGGGGGGACAGATACGCAGTATTTT	CASSYPTSGGTDTQYF
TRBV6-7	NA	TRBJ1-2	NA	TGTGCCAGCATAAGGTCAGGGCAGGTTTATGGCTACACCTTC	CASIRSGQVYGYTF
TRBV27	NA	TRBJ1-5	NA	TGTGCCAGCAGTTTGAGTCAGGGGTTGAGCAATCAGCCCCAGCATTTT	CASSLSQGLSNQPQHF
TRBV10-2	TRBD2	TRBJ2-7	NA	TGCGCCAGCAGAGGAACTAGCGCCCGCTACGAGCAGTACTTC	CASRGTSARYEQYF
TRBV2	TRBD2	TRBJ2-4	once	TGTGCCAGCAGGGATGGACTAGCGGGGGATAAACAGTACTTC	CASRDGLAGDKQYF
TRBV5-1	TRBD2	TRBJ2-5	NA	TGCGCCAGCAGCTCCTTCCCTAGCGGGGTCTCGCGGGAGACCCAGTACTTC	CASSSFPSGVSRETQYF
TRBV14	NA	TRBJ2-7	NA	TGTGCCAGCAGCCGGGTGGGACTCCCGACGTCCCACGAGCAGTACTTC	CASSRVGLPTSHEQYF
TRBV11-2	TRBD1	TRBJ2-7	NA	TGTGCCAGCAGCCCCCGACAGGGGCCCTCCTACGAGCAGTACTTC	CASSPRQGPSYEQYF
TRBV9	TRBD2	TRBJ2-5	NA	TGTGCCAGCAGCCTCAGCGGGGGGCTTAGAGAGACCCAGTACTTC	CASSLSGGLRETQYF
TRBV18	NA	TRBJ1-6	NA	TGTGCCAGCTCACCAGAGATGGTTCCCAATTCACCCCTCCACTTT	CASSPEMVPNSPLHF
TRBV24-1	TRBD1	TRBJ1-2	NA	TGTGCCACCAGTGAAGGGACAGGGGGTGTAGATGGCTACACCTTC	CATSEGTGGVDGYTF
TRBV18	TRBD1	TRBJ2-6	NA	TGTGCCAGCTCTCCGGGACAGGCTGGGGCCAACGTCCTGACTTTC	CASSPGQAGANVLTF
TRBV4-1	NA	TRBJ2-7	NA	TGCGCCAGCAGCCAAGGAGACAACAGGAACGAGTACGAGCAGTACTTC	CASSQGDNRNEYEQYF
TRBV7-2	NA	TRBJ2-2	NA	TGTGCCAGCAGCTTGTTTCTTGGGGGGTATACCACCGGGGAGCTGTTTTTT	CASSLFLGGYTTGELFF